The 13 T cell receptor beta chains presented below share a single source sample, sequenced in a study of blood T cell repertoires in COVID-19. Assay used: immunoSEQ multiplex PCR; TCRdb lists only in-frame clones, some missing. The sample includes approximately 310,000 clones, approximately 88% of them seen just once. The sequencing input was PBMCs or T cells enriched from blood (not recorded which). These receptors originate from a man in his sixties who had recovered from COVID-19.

The CDR3 region is CASSYSRTGGTEAFF. The CDR3 DNA follows: TGTGCCAGCAGTTACTCGAGGACAGGGGGAACTGAAGCTTTCTTT. The V and J genes are TRBV6-5 and TRBJ1-1; 10 positions agree with TRBD1. The CDR3 consists of 15 residues. CDR1 is MNHEY and CDR2 is SVGAGI in the germline V gene. The V gene end was trimmed by 0 bases and the J gene end by 5 bases; junction bases not matched to a gene: 3.

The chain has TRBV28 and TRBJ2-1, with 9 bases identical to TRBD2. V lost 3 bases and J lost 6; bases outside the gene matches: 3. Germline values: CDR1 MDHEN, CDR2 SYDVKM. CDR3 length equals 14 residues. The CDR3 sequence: CASSLVREGNEQFF. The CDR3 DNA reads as TGTGCCAGCAGTTTGGTGCGGGAGGGCAATGAGCAGTTCTTC.

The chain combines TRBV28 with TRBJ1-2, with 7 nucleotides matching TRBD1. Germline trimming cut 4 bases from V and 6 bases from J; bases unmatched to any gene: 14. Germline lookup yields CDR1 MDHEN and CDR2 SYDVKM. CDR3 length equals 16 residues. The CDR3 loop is CASSYRQGSPSNGYTF. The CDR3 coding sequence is TGTGCCAGCAGTTACCGACAGGGTAGCCCTTCTAATGGCTACACCTTC.

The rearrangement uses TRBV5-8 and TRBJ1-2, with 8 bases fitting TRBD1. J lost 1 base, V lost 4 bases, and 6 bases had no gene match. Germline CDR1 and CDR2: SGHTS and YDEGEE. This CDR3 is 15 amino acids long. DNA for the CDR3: TGTGCCAGCAGCCGGGATGGACAGGGTAACTATGGCTACACCTTC. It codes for CASSRDGQGNYGYTF.

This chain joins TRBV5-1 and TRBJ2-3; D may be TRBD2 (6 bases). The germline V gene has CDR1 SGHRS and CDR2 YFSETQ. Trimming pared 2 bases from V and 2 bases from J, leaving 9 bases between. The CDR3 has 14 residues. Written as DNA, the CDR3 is TGCGCCAGCAGCTTTACGGGAGCCACAGATACGCAGTATTTT. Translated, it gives CASSFTGATDTQYF.

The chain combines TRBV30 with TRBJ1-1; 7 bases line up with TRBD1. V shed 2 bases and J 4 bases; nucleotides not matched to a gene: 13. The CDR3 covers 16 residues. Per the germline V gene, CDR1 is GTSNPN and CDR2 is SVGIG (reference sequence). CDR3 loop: CAWSLQEGARGTEAFF. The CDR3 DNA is TGTGCCTGGAGTCTCCAGGAGGGGGCGCGGGGCACTGAAGCTTTCTTT.

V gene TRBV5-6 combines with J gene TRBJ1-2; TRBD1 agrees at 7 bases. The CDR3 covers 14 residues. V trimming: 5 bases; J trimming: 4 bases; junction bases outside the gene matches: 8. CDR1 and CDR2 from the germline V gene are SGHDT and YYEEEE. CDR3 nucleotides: TGTGCCAGCAGTCGGACAGGATCCTTCTATGGCTACACCTTC. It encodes CASSRTGSFYGYTF.

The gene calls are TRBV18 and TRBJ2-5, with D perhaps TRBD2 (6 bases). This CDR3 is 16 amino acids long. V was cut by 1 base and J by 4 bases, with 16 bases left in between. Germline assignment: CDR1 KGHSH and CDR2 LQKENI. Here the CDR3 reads CASSPRLEGGPETQYF. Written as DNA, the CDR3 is TGTGCCAGCTCACCACGGCTAGAGGGAGGACCAGAGACCCAGTACTTC.

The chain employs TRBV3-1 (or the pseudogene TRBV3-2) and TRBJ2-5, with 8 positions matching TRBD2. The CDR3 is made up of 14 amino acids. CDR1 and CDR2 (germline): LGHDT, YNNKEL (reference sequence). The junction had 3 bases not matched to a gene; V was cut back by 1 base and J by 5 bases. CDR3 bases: TGTGCCAGCAGCCAAGTTGTAGCGGGGGAGACCCAGTACTTC. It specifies CASSQVVAGETQYF.

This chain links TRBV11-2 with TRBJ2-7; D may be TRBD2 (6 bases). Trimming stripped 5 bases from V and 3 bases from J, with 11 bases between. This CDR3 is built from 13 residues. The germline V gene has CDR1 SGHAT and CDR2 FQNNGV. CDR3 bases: TGTGCCAGCAGCGGTCTGGAGGGCTACGAGCAGTACTTC. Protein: CASSGLEGYEQYF.

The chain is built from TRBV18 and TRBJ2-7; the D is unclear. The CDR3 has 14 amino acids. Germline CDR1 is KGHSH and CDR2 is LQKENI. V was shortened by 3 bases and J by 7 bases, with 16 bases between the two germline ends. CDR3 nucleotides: TGTGCCAGCTCACCGACTGGCACCAGCCGGGAGCAGTACTTC. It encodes CASSPTGTSREQYF.

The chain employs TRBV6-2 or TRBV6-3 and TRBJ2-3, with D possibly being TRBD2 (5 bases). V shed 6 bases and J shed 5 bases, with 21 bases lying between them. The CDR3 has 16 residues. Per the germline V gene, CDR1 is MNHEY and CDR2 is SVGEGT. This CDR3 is CASRPLWERTRDTQYF. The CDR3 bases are TGTGCCAGCAGACCTTTATGGGAGCGGACGAGAGATACGCAGTATTTT.

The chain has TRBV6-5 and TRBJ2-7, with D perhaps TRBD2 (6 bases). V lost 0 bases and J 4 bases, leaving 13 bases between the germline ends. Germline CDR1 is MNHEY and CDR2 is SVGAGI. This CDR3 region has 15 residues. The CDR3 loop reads CASSYSPARGYEQYF. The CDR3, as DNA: TGTGCCAGCAGTTACTCGCCAGCCCGGGGGTACGAGCAGTACTTC.